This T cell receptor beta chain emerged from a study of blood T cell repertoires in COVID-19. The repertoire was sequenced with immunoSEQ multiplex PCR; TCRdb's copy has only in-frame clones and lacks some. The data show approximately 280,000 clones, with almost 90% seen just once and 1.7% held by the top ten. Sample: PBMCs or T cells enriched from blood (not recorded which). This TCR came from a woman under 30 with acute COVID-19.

The CDR3 nucleotides read TGTGCCAGCAGCCAAGGTTTGGGACAGGGCTACCGTGAAGCTTTCTTT. Its protein is CASSQGLGQGYREAFF. The genes are TRBV3-1 (or the pseudogene TRBV3-2) and TRBJ1-1, with 9 nucleotides matching TRBD1. CDR1 is LGHDT and CDR2 is YNNKEL in the germline V gene (reference sequence). CDR3 length: 16 amino acids. The junction had 10 bases not matched to a gene; V was cut back by 1 base and J by 7 bases.